Shown below are 24 T cell receptor beta chains from a single sample sequenced in a study of T-cell reconstitution after alpha-beta-depleted transplantation in children. Preparation of the TCRbeta library used unique molecular identifiers. MiXCR was run by TCRdb on the PCR reads, yielding one entry per CDR3 protein. The table has 300,000 to 350,000 distinct CDR3 sequences, 15% to 20% seen once. The sequenced sample was PBMCs, mostly from graft donor cells, obtained 360 days after TCRalphabeta/CD19-depleted stem cell transplant. These receptors came from a male patient under 10 years old who had a stem cell transplant for acute lymphoblastic leukemia, so the T cells may come from the graft donor.

This clonotype was detected a few times. The chain couples TRBV12-3 or TRBV12-4 to TRBJ1-5; 7 bases fit TRBD1. With V trimmed by 6 bases and J by 4 bases, 6 bases remained unmatched. The CDR3 contains 14 residues. The CDR3 region is CASSSEGANQPQHF. CDR3 coding DNA: TGTGCCAGCAGCTCGGAGGGGGCTAATCAGCCCCAGCATTTT.

This chain links TRBV2 with TRBJ1-1, with unresolved D. Trimming stripped 2 bases from V and 2 bases from J, with 9 bases between. This CDR3 spans 14 amino acids. Looked up from germline, CDR1 is SNHLY and CDR2 is FYNNEI. The CDR3: CASSELRENTEAFF. CDR3 bases: TGTGCCAGCAGTGAATTGAGAGAAAACACTGAAGCTTTCTTT. Full variable domain (remainder filled in from reference TRBV2 and TRBJ1-1): EPEVTQTPSHQVTQMGQEVILRCVPISNHLYFYWYRQILGQKVEFLVSFYNNEISEKSEIFDDQFSVERPDGSNFTLKIRSTKLEDSAMYFCASSELRENTEAFFGQGTRLTVV.

This clonotype was found a few times. Given a much more abundant clone one base away, this may be a read error. The rearrangement joins TRBV5-1 to TRBJ2-3, with a weak D call TRBD1 (5 bases). Per the germline V gene, CDR1 is SGHRS and CDR2 is YFSETQ. With 0 bases removed from V and 2 bases from J, the gap between germline ends came to 7 bases. The CDR3 sequence is 14 residues long. The CDR3 loop is CASSLEQDTDTQYF. In DNA form, the CDR3 reads TGCGCCAGCAGCTTGGAACAGGACACAGATACGCAGTATTTT.

This clonotype was counted a few times. The gene calls are TRBV20-1 and TRBJ2-7; TRBD1 might be the D (6 bases). CDR1 DFQATT and CDR2 SNEGSKA come from the germline V gene (reference sequence). The CDR3 has 17 residues. V lost 6 bases to trimming and J lost 0 bases, with 24 bases between them. The CDR3 nucleotides read TGCAGTGCCATGCTAGGGGGTGAGGGGCCGAGCTCCTACGAGCAGTACTTC. Protein product: CSAMLGGEGPSSYEQYF.

This clonotype was seen more than once but under ten times. J is TRBJ2-3 and V is TRBV20-1, with D unresolved. V was trimmed by 2 bases and J by 5 bases, leaving 8 bases between them. CDR1 and CDR2 (germline): DFQATT, SNEGSKA (reference sequence). The CDR3 totals 12 residues. CDR3 amino acids: CSARMRRDTQYF. The CDR3 DNA is TGCAGTGCTAGAATGAGGAGAGATACGCAGTATTTT.

This clonotype was seen only a few times. The V and J genes are TRBV10-3 and TRBJ2-3; 7 bases are shared with TRBD2. Germline trimming cut 1 base from V and 4 bases from J; bases unmatched to any gene: 14. CDR1 and CDR2 from the germline V gene are ENHRY and SYGVKD. This CDR3 has 18 residues. This CDR3 is CAISELRSSGLSADTQYF. DNA of the CDR3: TGTGCCATCAGTGAGTTGAGGAGTAGCGGGTTAAGCGCAGATACGCAGTATTTT.

The rearrangement joins TRBV4-3 to TRBJ2-5; possible D gene TRBD2, 5 bases. The V end was cut by 3 bases, the J end by 9 bases, with 17 bases between. This CDR3 is built from 14 residues. The germline CDR1 and CDR2 sequences are LGHNA and YSLEER. The CDR3 is CASSQAGPLGAQYF. DNA of the CDR3: TGCGCCAGCAGCCAGGCTGGACCCCTCGGGGCCCAGTACTTC.

The chain combines TRBV30 with TRBJ2-7; D is ambiguous. The CDR3 runs 12 residues. CDR1 is GTSNPN and CDR2 is SVGIG in the germline V gene (reference sequence). With 0 bases removed from V and 1 base from J, the gap between germline ends came to 4 bases. In nucleotides, the CDR3 is TGTGCCTGGAGTGTGCGGTCCTACGAGCAGTACTTC. Translation gives CAWSVRSYEQYF.

The rearrangement joins TRBV20-1 to TRBJ1-1; no firm D call. The CDR3 length is 16 residues. Germline V CDR1 and CDR2: DFQATT, SNEGSKA (reference sequence). V lost 3 bases and J lost 4, with 21 bases in between. CDR3: CSASRLKLGAGTEAFF. CDR3 coding DNA: TGCAGTGCTAGTCGTCTGAAATTGGGTGCCGGCACTGAAGCTTTCTTT.

This clonotype showed up just a few times. V usage is TRBV5-1 and J usage is TRBJ2-3; the match to TRBD1 covers 10 bases. V lost 4 bases, J lost 2 bases, and 10 bases stayed unmatched. Germline assignment: CDR1 SGHRS and CDR2 YFSETQ. The CDR3 extends over 17 amino acids. CDR3 amino acids: CASSPPWDRGLTDTQYF. The CDR3, as DNA: TGCGCCAGCAGCCCCCCCTGGGACAGGGGCCTCACAGATACGCAGTATTTT. The variable domain in full, completed from reference TRBV5-1 and TRBJ2-3, reads KAGVTQTPRYLIKTRGQQVTLSCSPISGHRSVSWYQQTPGQGLQFLFEYFSETQRNKGNFPGRFSGRQFSNSRSEMNVSTLELGDSALYLCASSPPWDRGLTDTQYFGPGTRLTVL.

The chain couples TRBV5-1 to TRBJ1-5; the D is unclear. Germline-derived CDR1 and CDR2 are SGHRS and YFSETQ. The CDR3 runs to 17 residues. Trimming removed 6 bases from V and 0 bases from J, with 19 bases in between. The CDR3 reads CASTRFRENDSNQPQHF. CDR3 sequence (DNA): TGCGCCAGCACACGATTCCGGGAAAACGATAGCAATCAGCCCCAGCATTTT.

This clonotype has more than one count but fewer than ten. V and J are TRBV5-6 and TRBJ2-7; D may be TRBD2 (6 bases). Per the germline V gene, CDR1 is SGHDT and CDR2 is YYEEEE. The V end was cut by 0 bases, the J end by 3 bases, with 13 bases between. The CDR3 has 15 residues. This CDR3 reads CASSLGLVALYEQYF. In DNA, the CDR3 is TGTGCCAGCAGCTTGGGACTAGTAGCCCTCTACGAGCAGTACTTC. The complete variable domain, with remaining parts taken from reference TRBV5-6 and TRBJ2-7, reads DAGVTQSPTHLIKTRGQQVTLRCSPKSGHDTVSWYQQALGQGPQFIFQYYEEEERQRGNFPDRFSGHQFPNYSSELNVNALLLGDSALYLCASSLGLVALYEQYFGPGTRLTVT.

This clonotype was seen at least ten times. The chain recombines TRBV28 with TRBJ2-7, with 12 bases lining up with TRBD2. Germline loops: CDR1 MDHEN, CDR2 SYDVKM. The CDR3 sequence is 16 residues long. V dropped 6 bases and J dropped 0; count of bases not matched to a gene: 6. CDR3 residues: CASSQGLAGISYEQYF. In nucleotides, the CDR3 is TGTGCCAGCAGCCAAGGACTAGCGGGAATCTCCTACGAGCAGTACTTC.

In this sample, this clonotype turned up a few times. The chain has TRBV15 and TRBJ2-1; 11 nucleotides line up with TRBD1. CDR1 is LNHNV and CDR2 is YYDKDF in the germline V gene (reference sequence). This CDR3 contains 17 residues. Trimming removed 4 bases from V and 7 bases from J; junction bases left unmatched: 12. Here the CDR3 reads CATSTIPGQGVWNEQFF. CDR3 bases: TGTGCCACCAGCACTATCCCGGGACAGGGGGTTTGGAATGAGCAGTTCTTC.

The J gene is TRBJ2-1, the V gene TRBV21-1; TRBD2, the D gene given by the table, was not confirmed from the DNA. TRBV21-1 is reported as a pseudogene. The CDR3 loop spans 17 amino acids. CDR3 residues: CASSKAALACSYNEQFF. The CDR3 bases are TGTGCCAGCAGCAAAGCGGCACTAGCGTGCTCCTACAATGAGCAGTTCTTC.

In its sample, this clonotype was seen a few times. This chain uses TRBV4-3 with TRBJ1-2, with D unclear. The germline V and J ends were trimmed by 0 bases and 9 bases, with 14 bases remaining between them. CDR3 size: 14 residues. The V gene's germline CDR1 is LGHNA and CDR2 YSLEER. The CDR3: CASSQDLISQSYTF. The CDR3, as DNA: TGCGCCAGCAGCCAAGATCTAATATCACAGAGCTACACCTTC.

The V gene is TRBV19, the J gene TRBJ2-2, with 9 bases matching TRBD1. With V trimmed by 7 bases and J by 4 bases, 10 bases remained unmatched. Germline V CDR1 and CDR2: LNHDA, SQIVND (reference sequence). The length of the CDR3 is 16 residues. CDR3 region: CASTVQGALVTGELFF. The CDR3 DNA follows: TGTGCCAGTACCGTACAGGGGGCGTTGGTCACCGGGGAGCTGTTTTTT.

V and J are TRBV6-1 and TRBJ2-1, with 9 bases that match TRBD2. CDR3 length equals 16 residues. CDR1 is MNHNS and CDR2 is SASEGT in the germline V gene. V lost 8 bases and J lost 1; bases outside the gene matches: 9. The chain's CDR3 is CASSLAGAGSYNEQFF. In DNA, the CDR3 is TGTGCCAGCTCCTTAGCGGGAGCGGGGTCCTACAATGAGCAGTTCTTC.

This clonotype was found a few times. This chain joins TRBV11-2 and TRBJ2-7; tentative D call: TRBD1 (5 bases). V was clipped by 3 bases and J by 3 bases, with 9 bases between them. This CDR3 contains 13 residues. Germline V gene data show CDR1 as SGHAT and CDR2 as FQNNGV. The CDR3 coding sequence is TGTGCCAGCAGCTTTGGGGCGTTCTACGAGCAGTACTTC. It encodes CASSFGAFYEQYF.

The chain employs TRBV11-2 and TRBJ2-4; 10 bases map to TRBD2. V was clipped by 6 bases and J by 4 bases; unmatched bases: 6. CDR1 and CDR2 from the germline V gene are SGHAT and FQNNGV. The CDR3 is 15 amino acids. The CDR3 loop reads CASSRLAGVKNIQYF. CDR3 coding DNA: TGTGCCAGCAGTAGGCTAGCGGGAGTTAAAAACATTCAGTACTTC.

The count of this clonotype is one. Here the CDR3 reads CASSVRLAGEGPLSYEQYF. In DNA form, the CDR3 reads TGTGCCAGCAGCGTTCGACTAGCGGGAGAGGGGCCCCTATCCTACGAGCAGTACTTC. J is TRBJ2-7 and V is TRBV9, with 12 bases matching TRBD2. Germline CDR1 and CDR2: SGDLS and YYNGEE. The ends lost 2 bases at V and 1 base at J; junction bases unmatched: 13. The CDR3 covers 19 residues. The variable domain in full, completed from reference TRBV9 and TRBJ2-7, reads DSGVTQTPKHLITATGQRVTLRCSPRSGDLSVYWYQQSLDQGLQFLIQYYNGEERAKGNILERFSAQQFPDLHSELNLSSLELGDSALYFCASSVRLAGEGPLSYEQYFGPGTRLTVT.

This clonotype occurred a few times. V usage is TRBV30 and J usage is TRBJ2-3, with 14 nucleotides matching TRBD2. The CDR3 extends over 17 amino acids. CDR1 is GTSNPN, CDR2 SVGIG, per germline (reference sequence). V shed 4 bases and J 0 bases; nucleotides not matched to a gene: 6. CDR3: CAWTGTSGSRSTDTQYF. Here the CDR3 DNA reads TGTGCCTGGACCGGGACTAGCGGGAGTCGAAGCACAGATACGCAGTATTTT. Filled out from reference TRBV30 and TRBJ2-3, the complete variable domain reads SQTIHQWPATLVQPVGSPLSLECTVEGTSNPNLYWYRQAAGRGLQLLFYSVGIGQISSEVPQNLSASRPQDRQFILSSKKLLLSDSGFYLCAWTGTSGSRSTDTQYFGPGTRLTVL.

The chain carries TRBV28 and TRBJ2-1, with TRBD1 matching over 7 bases. V shed 3 bases, J shed 6 bases, and the junction held 14 bases outside the gene matches. This CDR3 is 17 amino acids long. Germline-derived CDR1 and CDR2 are MDHEN and SYDVKM. As DNA, the CDR3 is TGTGCCAGCAGTTTGCGGCACCTCACAGGGGCCCCCAATGAGCAGTTCTTC. This sequence encodes CASSLRHLTGAPNEQFF.

This clonotype was picked up many times. V usage is TRBV10-3 and J usage is TRBJ2-5, with TRBD1 identical over 7 bases. This CDR3 spans 13 amino acids. Germline V gives CDR1 ENHRY, CDR2 SYGVKD. V was pared by 11 bases and J by 3 bases, with 9 bases of the junction left unmatched. CDR3 residues: CASTIGTEETQYF. CDR3 DNA: TGTGCCTCCACTATTGGGACAGAAGAGACCCAGTACTTC.